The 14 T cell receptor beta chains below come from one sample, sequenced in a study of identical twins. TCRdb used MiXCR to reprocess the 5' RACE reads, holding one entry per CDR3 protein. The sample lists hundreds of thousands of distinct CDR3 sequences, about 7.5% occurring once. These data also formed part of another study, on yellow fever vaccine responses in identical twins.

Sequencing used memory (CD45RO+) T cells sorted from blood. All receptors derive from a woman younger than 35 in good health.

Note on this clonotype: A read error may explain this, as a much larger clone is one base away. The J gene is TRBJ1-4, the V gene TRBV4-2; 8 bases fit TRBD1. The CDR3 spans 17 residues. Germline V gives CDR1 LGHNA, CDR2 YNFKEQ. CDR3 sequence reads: CASSQEAGGDPGEKLLF. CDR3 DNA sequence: TGTGCCAGCAGCCAAGAGGCAGGGGGCGACCCCGGAGAAAAACTGCTTTTT.

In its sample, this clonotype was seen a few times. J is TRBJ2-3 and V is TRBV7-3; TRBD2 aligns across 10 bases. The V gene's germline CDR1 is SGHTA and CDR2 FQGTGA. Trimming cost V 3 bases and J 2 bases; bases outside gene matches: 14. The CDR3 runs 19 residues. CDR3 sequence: CASSFRSSGGLGVTDTQYF. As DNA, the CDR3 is TGTGCCAGCAGCTTTCGCTCTAGCGGGGGACTGGGTGTCACAGATACGCAGTATTTT. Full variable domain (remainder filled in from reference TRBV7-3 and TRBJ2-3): GAGVSQTPSNKVTEKGKYVELRCDPISGHTALYWYRQSLGQGPEFLIYFQGTGAADDSGLPNDRFFAVRPEGSVSTLKIQRTERGDSAVYLCASSFRSSGGLGVTDTQYFGPGTRLTVL.

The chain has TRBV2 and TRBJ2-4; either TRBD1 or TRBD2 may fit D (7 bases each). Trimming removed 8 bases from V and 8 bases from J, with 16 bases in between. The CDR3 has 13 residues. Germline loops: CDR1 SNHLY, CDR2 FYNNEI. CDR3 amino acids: CASLAVRGDIQYF. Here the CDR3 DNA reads TGTGCCAGCCTAGCGGTCAGGGGGGACATTCAGTACTTC.

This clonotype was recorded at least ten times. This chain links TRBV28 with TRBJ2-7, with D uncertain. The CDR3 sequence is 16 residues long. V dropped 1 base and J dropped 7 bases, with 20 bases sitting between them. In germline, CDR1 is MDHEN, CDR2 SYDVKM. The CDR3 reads CASSLSAGAEMGEQYF. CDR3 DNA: TGTGCCAGCAGTTTATCGGCAGGCGCCGAAATGGGGGAGCAGTACTTC.

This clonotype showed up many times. CDR3 residues: CASSFLLQRGQYNEQFF. In DNA, the CDR3 is TGTGCCAGCAGTTTTTTGTTACAGAGAGGTCAGTACAATGAGCAGTTCTTC. The genes are TRBV12-3 or TRBV12-4 and TRBJ2-1; D is undetermined. V lost 3 bases and J 4 bases, leaving 19 bases between the germline ends. The CDR3 is made up of 17 amino acids.

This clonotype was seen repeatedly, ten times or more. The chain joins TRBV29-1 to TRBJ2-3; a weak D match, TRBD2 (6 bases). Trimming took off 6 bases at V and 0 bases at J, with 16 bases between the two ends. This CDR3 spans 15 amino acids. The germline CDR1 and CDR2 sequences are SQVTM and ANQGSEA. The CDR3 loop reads CSVEGLSKSTDTQYF. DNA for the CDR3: TGCAGCGTCGAGGGACTCTCTAAGAGCACAGATACGCAGTATTTT.

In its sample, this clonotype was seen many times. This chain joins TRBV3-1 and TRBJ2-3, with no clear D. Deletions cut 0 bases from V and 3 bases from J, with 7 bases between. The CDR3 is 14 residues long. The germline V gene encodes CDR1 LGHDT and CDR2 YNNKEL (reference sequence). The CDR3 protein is CASSQDIGTDTQYF. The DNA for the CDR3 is TGTGCCAGCAGCCAAGATATAGGAACAGATACGCAGTATTTT.

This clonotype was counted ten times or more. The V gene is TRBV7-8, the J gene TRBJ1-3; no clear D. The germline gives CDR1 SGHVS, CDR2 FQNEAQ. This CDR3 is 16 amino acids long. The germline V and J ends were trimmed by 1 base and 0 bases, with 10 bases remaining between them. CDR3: CASSLGSRSSGNTIYF. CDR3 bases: TGTGCCAGCAGCTTAGGGTCACGGAGCTCTGGAAACACCATATATTTT. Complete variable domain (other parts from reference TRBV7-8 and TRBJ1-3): GAGVSQSPRYKVAKRGQDVALRCDPISGHVSLFWYQQALGQGPEFLTYFQNEAQLDKSGLPSDRFFAERPEGSVSTLKIQRTQQEDSAVYLCASSLGSRSSGNTIYFGEGSWLTVV.

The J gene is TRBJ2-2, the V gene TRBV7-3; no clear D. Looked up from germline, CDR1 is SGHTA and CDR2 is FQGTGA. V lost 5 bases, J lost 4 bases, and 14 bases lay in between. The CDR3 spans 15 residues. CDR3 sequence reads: CASSPDFGATGELFF. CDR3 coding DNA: TGTGCCAGCAGCCCCGATTTCGGCGCCACCGGGGAGCTGTTTTTT.

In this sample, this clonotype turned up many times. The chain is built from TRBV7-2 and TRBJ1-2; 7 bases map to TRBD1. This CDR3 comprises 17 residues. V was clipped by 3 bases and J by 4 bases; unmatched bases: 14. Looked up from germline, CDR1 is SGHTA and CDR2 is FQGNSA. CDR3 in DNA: TGTGCCAGCAGCTTTCCGTCAACAGGGGAGTTTGGCTATGGCTACACCTTC. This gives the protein CASSFPSTGEFGYGYTF.

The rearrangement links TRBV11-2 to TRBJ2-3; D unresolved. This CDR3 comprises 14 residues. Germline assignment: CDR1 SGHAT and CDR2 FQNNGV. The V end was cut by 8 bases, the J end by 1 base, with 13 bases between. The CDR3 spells CASFLRQGTDTQYF. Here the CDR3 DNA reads TGTGCCAGCTTTCTCCGGCAGGGCACAGATACGCAGTATTTT.

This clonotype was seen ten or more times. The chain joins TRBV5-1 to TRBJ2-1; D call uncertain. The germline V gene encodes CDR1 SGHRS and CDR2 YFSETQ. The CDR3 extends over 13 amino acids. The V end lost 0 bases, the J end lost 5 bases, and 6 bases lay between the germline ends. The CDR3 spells CASSLVVDNEQFF. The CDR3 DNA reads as TGCGCCAGCAGCTTGGTAGTGGACAATGAGCAGTTCTTC.

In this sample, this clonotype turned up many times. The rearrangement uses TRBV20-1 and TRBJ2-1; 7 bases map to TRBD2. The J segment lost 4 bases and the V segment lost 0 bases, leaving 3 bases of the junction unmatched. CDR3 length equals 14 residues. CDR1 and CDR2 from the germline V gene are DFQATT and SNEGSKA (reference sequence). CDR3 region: CSARDSGFYNEQFF. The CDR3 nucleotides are TGCAGTGCTAGAGATAGCGGGTTTTACAATGAGCAGTTCTTC.

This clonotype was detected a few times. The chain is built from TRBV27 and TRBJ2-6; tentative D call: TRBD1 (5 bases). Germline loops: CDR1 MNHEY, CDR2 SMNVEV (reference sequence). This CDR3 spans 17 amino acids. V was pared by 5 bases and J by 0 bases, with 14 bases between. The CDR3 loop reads CASSPRGSLSGANVLTF. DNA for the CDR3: TGTGCCAGCAGTCCTAGGGGTTCCCTCTCTGGGGCCAACGTCCTGACTTTC.